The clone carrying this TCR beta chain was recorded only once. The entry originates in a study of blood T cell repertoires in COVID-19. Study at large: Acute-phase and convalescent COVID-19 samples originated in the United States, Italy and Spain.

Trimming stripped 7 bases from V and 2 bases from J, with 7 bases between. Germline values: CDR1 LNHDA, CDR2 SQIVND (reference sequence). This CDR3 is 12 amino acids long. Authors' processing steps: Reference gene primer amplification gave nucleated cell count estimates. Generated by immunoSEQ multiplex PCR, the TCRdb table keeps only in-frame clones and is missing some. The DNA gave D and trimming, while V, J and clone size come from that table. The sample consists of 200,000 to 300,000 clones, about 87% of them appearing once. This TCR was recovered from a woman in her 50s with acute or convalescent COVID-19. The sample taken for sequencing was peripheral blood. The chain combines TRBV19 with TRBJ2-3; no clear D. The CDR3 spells CASTGYTDTQYF. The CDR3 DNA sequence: TGTGCCAGTACGGGTTACACAGATACGCAGTATTTT.